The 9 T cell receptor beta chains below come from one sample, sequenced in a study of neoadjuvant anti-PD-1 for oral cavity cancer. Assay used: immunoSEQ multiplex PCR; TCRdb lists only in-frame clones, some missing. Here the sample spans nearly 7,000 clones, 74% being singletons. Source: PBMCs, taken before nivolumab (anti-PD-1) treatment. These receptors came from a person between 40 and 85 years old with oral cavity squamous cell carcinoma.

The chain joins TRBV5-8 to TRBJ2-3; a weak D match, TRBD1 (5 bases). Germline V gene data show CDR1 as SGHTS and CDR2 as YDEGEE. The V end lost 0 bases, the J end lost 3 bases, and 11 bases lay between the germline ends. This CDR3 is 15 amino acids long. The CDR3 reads CASSLVGASTDTQYF. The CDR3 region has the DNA TGTGCCAGCAGCTTGGTAGGGGCCTCAACAGATACGCAGTATTTT.

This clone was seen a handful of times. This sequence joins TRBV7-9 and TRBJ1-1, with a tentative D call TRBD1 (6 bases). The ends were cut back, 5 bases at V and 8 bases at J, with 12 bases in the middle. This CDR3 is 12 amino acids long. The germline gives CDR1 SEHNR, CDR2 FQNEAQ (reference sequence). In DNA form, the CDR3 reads TGTGCCAGCAGCCCCGGGACAAGAGAAGCTTTCTTT. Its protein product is CASSPGTREAFF.

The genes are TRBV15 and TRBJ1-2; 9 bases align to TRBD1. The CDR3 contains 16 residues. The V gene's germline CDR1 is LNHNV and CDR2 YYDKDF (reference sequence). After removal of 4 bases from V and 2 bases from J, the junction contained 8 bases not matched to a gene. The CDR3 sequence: CATSKGQGQGNYGYTF. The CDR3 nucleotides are TGTGCCACCAGCAAAGGACAGGGGCAGGGAAACTATGGCTACACCTTC.

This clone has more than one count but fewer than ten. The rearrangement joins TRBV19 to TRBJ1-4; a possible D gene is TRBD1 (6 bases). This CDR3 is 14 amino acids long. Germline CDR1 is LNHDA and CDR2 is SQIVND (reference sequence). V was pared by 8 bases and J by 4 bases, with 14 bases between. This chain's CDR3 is CASQHGTSNEKLFF. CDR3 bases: TGTGCCAGTCAGCATGGGACAAGTAATGAAAAACTGTTTTTT.

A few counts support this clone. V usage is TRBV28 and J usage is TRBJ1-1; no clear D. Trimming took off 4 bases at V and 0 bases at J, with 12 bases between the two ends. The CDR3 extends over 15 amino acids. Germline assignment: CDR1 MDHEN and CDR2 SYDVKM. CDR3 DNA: TGTGCCAGCAGTTCAGTCGGGGAACTGAACACTGAAGCTTTCTTT. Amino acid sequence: CASSSVGELNTEAFF. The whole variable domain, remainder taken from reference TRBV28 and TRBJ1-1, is DVKVTQSSRYLVKRTGEKVFLECVQDMDHENMFWYRQDPGLGLRLIYFSYDVKMKEKGDIPEGYSVSREKKERFSLILESASTNQTSMYLCASSSVGELNTEAFFGQGTRLTVV.

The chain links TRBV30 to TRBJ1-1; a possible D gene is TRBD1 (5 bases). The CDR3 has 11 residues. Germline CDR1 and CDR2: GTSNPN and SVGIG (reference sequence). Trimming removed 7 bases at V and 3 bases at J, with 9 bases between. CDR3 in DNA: TGTGCCTCCCTGGGGGACACTGAAGCTTTCTTT. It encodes CASLGDTEAFF.

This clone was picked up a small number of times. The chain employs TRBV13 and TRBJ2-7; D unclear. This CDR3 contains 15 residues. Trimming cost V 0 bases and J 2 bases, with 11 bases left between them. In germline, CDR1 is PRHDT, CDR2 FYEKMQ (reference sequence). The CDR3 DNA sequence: TGTGCCAGCAGCTTAGGAGGGTACGGTCCCTACGAGCAGTACTTC. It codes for CASSLGGYGPYEQYF.

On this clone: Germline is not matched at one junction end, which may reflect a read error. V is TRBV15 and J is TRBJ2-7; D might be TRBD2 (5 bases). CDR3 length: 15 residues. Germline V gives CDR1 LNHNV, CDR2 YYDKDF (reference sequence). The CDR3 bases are TGTGCCACCAGAAGAGATCTAGGGAGAGGGTACGAGCAGTACTTC. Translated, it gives CATRRDLGRGYEQYF.

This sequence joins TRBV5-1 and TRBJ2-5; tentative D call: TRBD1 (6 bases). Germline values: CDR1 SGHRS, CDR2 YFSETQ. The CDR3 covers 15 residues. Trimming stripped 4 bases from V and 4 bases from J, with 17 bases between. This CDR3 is CASSRTRGGGETQYF. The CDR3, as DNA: TGCGCCAGCAGCCGAACCAGGGGTGGAGGAGAGACCCAGTACTTC. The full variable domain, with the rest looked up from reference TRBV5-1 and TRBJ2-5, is KAGVTQTPRYLIKTRGQQVTLSCSPISGHRSVSWYQQTPGQGLQFLFEYFSETQRNKGNFPGRFSGRQFSNSRSEMNVSTLELGDSALYLCASSRTRGGGETQYFGPGTRLLVL.